These 18 T cell receptor beta chains were sequenced from one sample in a study of shared clonotypes between healthy human individuals. Clones were sequenced by immunoSEQ multiplex PCR, and TCRdb holds only the in-frame ones, with some missing. The repertoire holds about a million clones, with around 76% as singletons. The sequenced sample consisted of memory CD4+ T cells sorted from blood. Described subset: CD45RA-negative fraction. The origin of the receptors is a young man in good health.

The genes are TRBV11-2 and TRBJ2-1; no reliable D call. The CDR3 runs 11 residues. V lost 3 bases and J lost 8, with 5 bases in between. In germline, CDR1 is SGHAT, CDR2 FQNNGV. CDR3 sequence (DNA): TGTGCCAGCAGCTTCATCGATGAGCAGTTCTTC. This encodes CASSFIDEQFF.

The chain combines TRBV19 with TRBJ1-5, with D unclear. The germline gives CDR1 LNHDA, CDR2 SQIVND (reference sequence). V lost 1 base and J lost 3, with 7 bases in between. The CDR3 sequence is 14 residues long. The CDR3 spells CASSIAAVNQPQHF. CDR3 DNA sequence: TGTGCCAGTAGTATAGCAGCAGTCAATCAGCCCCAGCATTTT.

The chain recombines TRBV4-3 with TRBJ2-2, with a weak D call TRBD2 (5 bases). The CDR3 contains 15 residues. Germline CDR1 is LGHNA and CDR2 is YSLEER. V lost 1 base and J 5 bases, leaving 11 bases between the germline ends. The CDR3 DNA follows: TGCGCCAGCAGCCAAGTGAGGGCGAGGACCGGGGAGCTGTTTTTT. Encoded protein: CASSQVRARTGELFF.

Remarks on this clone: Other DNA variants within this sample encode the same CDR3. The chain links TRBV15 to TRBJ1-6; D remains unclear. Germline V lookup: CDR1 LNHNV, CDR2 YYDKDF (reference sequence). The CDR3 runs 13 residues. Trimming took 0 bases from V and 7 from J, leaving 4 bases between them. The chain's CDR3 is CATSRDLNSPLHF. CDR3 sequence (DNA): TGTGCCACCAGCAGAGATTTGAATTCACCCCTCCACTTT. The variable domain in full, completed from reference TRBV15 and TRBJ1-6, reads DAMVIQNPRYQVTQFGKPVTLSCSQTLNHNVMYWYQQKSSQAPKLLFHYYDKDFNNEADTPDNFQSRRPNTSFCFLDIRSPGLGDTAMYLCATSRDLNSPLHFGNGTRLTVT.

This clone was recorded at least ten times. The chain has TRBV2 and TRBJ2-1; TRBD2 agrees at 11 bases. This CDR3 comprises 14 residues. The germline CDR1 and CDR2 sequences are SNHLY and FYNNEI. J lost 6 bases, V lost 8 bases, and 6 bases had no gene match. The CDR3 bases are TGTGCCAGCTTGGGACTAGCGGCGATCAATGAGCAGTTCTTC. Its protein product is CASLGLAAINEQFF.

The chain carries TRBV10-3 and TRBJ1-5; tentative D call: TRBD1 (6 bases). CDR3 size: 13 residues. V lost 6 bases to trimming and J lost 8 bases, with 14 bases between them. Germline V gene lookup returns CDR1 ENHRY and CDR2 SYGVKD. CDR3 bases: TGTGCCATCAGCCCCAGGGACACGGAGCCCCAGCATTTT. This codes for CAISPRDTEPQHF.

CDR3 in amino acids: CASSWATGVRQGETQYF. Written as DNA, the CDR3 is TGTGCCAGCAGCTGGGCGACAGGGGTCCGGCAAGGGGAGACCCAGTACTTC. The chain uses TRBV5-4 and TRBJ2-5; the match to TRBD1 covers 8 bases. In germline, CDR1 is SGHNT, CDR2 YYREEE (reference sequence). V lost 3 bases to trimming and J lost 5 bases; unmatched junction nucleotides: 15. The CDR3 extends over 17 amino acids.

The chain uses TRBV14 and TRBJ1-6; D not certain. CDR1 and CDR2 (germline): SGHDN, FVKESK. The CDR3 covers 15 residues. Trimming took 6 bases from V and 7 from J, leaving 16 bases between them. CDR3 DNA: TGTGCCAGCAGTAGACTCACCACAGTCAATTCACCCCTCCACTTT. It translates to CASSRLTTVNSPLHF.

The rearrangement joins TRBV9 to TRBJ1-4, with D hard to call. CDR1 SGDLS and CDR2 YYNGEE come from the germline V gene. This CDR3 contains 15 residues. Trimming removed 0 bases at V and 0 bases at J, with 6 bases between. CDR3 protein: CASSVEEATNEKLFF. As DNA, the CDR3 is TGTGCCAGCAGCGTAGAGGAGGCAACTAATGAAAAACTGTTTTTT.

The chain combines TRBV27 with TRBJ2-1; possible D gene TRBD1, 7 bases. This CDR3 has 15 residues. V lost 7 bases and J 4 bases, leaving 17 bases between the germline ends. Per germline, CDR1 MNHEY and CDR2 SMNVEV (reference sequence). This CDR3 is CASTRDSALYNEQFF. CDR3 nucleotides: TGTGCCAGCACGCGGGACAGCGCCCTATACAATGAGCAGTTCTTC.

The rearrangement uses TRBV4-2 and TRBJ2-2; D is perhaps TRBD1 (5 bases). There are 18 residues in the CDR3. Trimming pared 1 base from V and 4 bases from J, leaving 19 bases between. In germline, CDR1 is LGHNA, CDR2 YNFKEQ. The CDR3 here is CASSQVFVFGATTGELFF. The CDR3 nucleotides are TGTGCCAGCAGCCAAGTGTTTGTATTTGGGGCGACCACCGGGGAGCTGTTTTTT.

The chain joins TRBV30 to TRBJ2-1, with 9 bases matching TRBD2. Germline values: CDR1 GTSNPN, CDR2 SVGIG (reference sequence). The CDR3 has 16 residues. J was trimmed by 7 bases and V by 1 base; bases with no gene match: 11. The CDR3: CAWSDLAGTYGNEQFF. Written as DNA, the CDR3 is TGTGCCTGGAGTGACCTAGCGGGGACTTATGGGAATGAGCAGTTCTTC.

The gene calls are TRBV18 and TRBJ1-1; D possibly corresponds to TRBD1 (5 bases). The V gene's germline CDR1 is KGHSH and CDR2 LQKENI. The length of the CDR3 is 17 residues. V was shortened by 5 bases and J by 0 bases, with 19 bases between the two germline ends. The CDR3 bases are TGTGCCAGCTCATCCTCCCAACTACAGGAGATGAACACTGAAGCTTTCTTT. Translated, it gives CASSSSQLQEMNTEAFF.

This clone was observed a handful of times. The rearrangement uses TRBV7-9 and TRBJ2-7; 13 bases match TRBD2. V lost 1 base, J lost 8 bases, and 2 bases stayed unmatched. The CDR3 covers 14 residues. The germline gives CDR1 SEHNR, CDR2 FQNEAQ (reference sequence). CDR3 protein: CASSLGTSGSKQYF. As DNA, the CDR3 is TGTGCCAGCAGCTTAGGGACTAGCGGGAGCAAGCAGTACTTC.

In the case of this clone: This sequence is one base from a far larger clone and is likely a read error. This chain connects TRBV19 to TRBJ1-1; 8 nucleotides agree with TRBD1. Per the germline V gene, CDR1 is LNHDA and CDR2 is SQIVND (reference sequence). V shed 4 bases and J 0 bases; nucleotides not matched to a gene: 1. The CDR3 consists of 14 residues. The CDR3 DNA reads as TGTGCCAGTAGTACGACAGGGGTGAACACTGAAGCTTTCTTT. It specifies CASSTTGVNTEAFF.

As concerns this clone: At the DNA level, this CDR3 is encoded by other sequences in the same sample as well. V gene TRBV6-5 combines with J gene TRBJ1-6, with 8 bases aligning to TRBD1. Germline CDR1 is MNHEY and CDR2 is SVGAGI. The CDR3 is 15 amino acids. V trimming: 6 bases; J trimming: 2 bases; junction bases outside the gene matches: 3. Here the CDR3 DNA reads TGTGCCAGCAGGGCGGACAGGGCCTATAATTCACCCCTCCACTTT. Amino acids: CASRADRAYNSPLHF.

J is TRBJ2-1 and V is TRBV15; a weak D match, TRBD2 (5 bases). V was clipped by 1 base and J by 6 bases, with 16 bases between them. Germline V gene lookup returns CDR1 LNHNV and CDR2 YYDKDF (reference sequence). CDR3 length: 16 amino acids. The CDR3 sequence is CATSRGFRESGNEQFF. DNA of the CDR3: TGTGCCACCAGCAGAGGTTTCCGGGAAAGTGGCAATGAGCAGTTCTTC.

The chain recombines TRBV2 with TRBJ2-7, with 9 bases aligning to TRBD1. The CDR3 is made up of 13 amino acids. The V segment lost 5 bases and the J segment 6 bases; nucleotides outside the gene matches: 5. Germline CDR1 SNHLY, CDR2 FYNNEI. CDR3 nucleotide sequence: TGTGCCAGCAGTCGGGACAGGGAGGTCGAGCAGTACTTC. Protein: CASSRDREVEQYF.